These T cell receptor beta chains were read from a single sample in a study of radiotherapy plus CTLA-4 blockade in lung cancer. Assay used: immunoSEQ multiplex PCR; TCRdb lists only in-frame clones, some missing. The sample consists of some 92,000 clones, around 86% of them appearing once. Material: peripheral blood, obtained from a patient treated with radiotherapy plus ipilimumab. The receptors were sampled from a human donor with non-small cell lung cancer who had a partial response to radiotherapy plus ipilimumab. Both conserved end residues are part of each CDR3. A D gene is named only where the DNA matches it firmly. Some rows have no size entry. The others give once, few or many, or a class for an expanded clone.

d_call: NA
j_call: TRBJ2-5
clone_size: NA
v_call: TRBV11-2
cdr3_aa: CASSLVARGIETQYF
cdr3_nt: TGTGCCAGCAGCTTAGTGGCCAGGGGCATCGAGACCCAGTACTTC

d_call: NA
j_call: TRBJ2-7
clone_size: NA
v_call: TRBV5-1
cdr3_aa: CASSLREANEQYF
cdr3_nt: TGCGCCAGCAGCCTCAGGGAGGCGAACGAGCAGTACTTC

d_call: TRBD1
j_call: TRBJ2-2
clone_size: few
v_call: TRBV9
cdr3_aa: CASSVREGQGGTGELFF
cdr3_nt: TGTGCCAGCAGCGTACGCGAGGGACAGGGCGGTACCGGGGAGCTGTTTTTT

d_call: NA
j_call: TRBJ1-1
clone_size: NA
v_call: TRBV18
cdr3_aa: CASSPQGQENTEAFF
cdr3_nt: TGTGCCAGCTCACCACAAGGACAAGAGAACACTGAAGCTTTCTTT

d_call: TRBD1
j_call: TRBJ2-3
clone_size: NA
v_call: TRBV7-3
cdr3_aa: CASSLAGGSTDTQYF
cdr3_nt: TGTGCCAGCAGCTTAGCAGGGGGTAGCACAGATACGCAGTATTTT

d_call: TRBD2
j_call: TRBJ2-1
clone_size: NA
v_call: TRBV7-3
cdr3_aa: CASSSGTSGGGSYNEQFF
cdr3_nt: TGTGCCAGCAGCTCCGGGACTAGCGGAGGAGGGTCCTACAATGAGCAGTTCTTC

d_call: NA
j_call: TRBJ1-2
clone_size: NA
v_call: TRBV7-9
cdr3_aa: CASSFRGNYGYTF
cdr3_nt: TGTGCCAGCAGCTTCCGGGGGAACTATGGCTACACCTTC

d_call: NA
j_call: TRBJ1-2
clone_size: NA
v_call: TRBV27
cdr3_aa: CASSFGGFNYGYTF
cdr3_nt: TGTGCCAGCAGTTTTGGTGGCTTTAACTATGGCTACACCTTC

d_call: TRBD2
j_call: TRBJ2-2
clone_size: NA
v_call: TRBV7-6
cdr3_aa: CASSLRQGGPRTGELFF
cdr3_nt: TGTGCCAGCAGCTTAAGGCAGGGAGGGCCACGCACCGGGGAGCTGTTTTTT

d_call: NA
j_call: TRBJ2-3
clone_size: NA
v_call: TRBV11-3
cdr3_aa: CASSLSGQGKTDTQYF
cdr3_nt: TGTGCCAGCAGCTTATCCGGCCAGGGGAAGACAGATACGCAGTATTTT

d_call: NA
j_call: TRBJ2-2
clone_size: NA
v_call: TRBV10-2
cdr3_aa: CASGAPDSTGELFF
cdr3_nt: TGCGCCAGCGGGGCCCCTGACAGCACCGGGGAGCTGTTTTTT

d_call: NA
j_call: TRBJ2-7
clone_size: few
v_call: TRBV6-5
cdr3_aa: CATFGGPSYEQYF
cdr3_nt: TGTGCCACCTTCGGGGGGCCCTCCTACGAGCAGTACTTC

d_call: NA
j_call: TRBJ2-2
clone_size: NA
v_call: TRBV5-6
cdr3_aa: CASSQGRGELFF
cdr3_nt: TGTGCCAGCAGTCAGGGCCGAGGGGAGCTGTTTTTT

d_call: TRBD1
j_call: TRBJ2-2
clone_size: NA
v_call: TRBV11-2
cdr3_aa: CASSPGTGSDTGELFF
cdr3_nt: TGTGCCAGCAGCCCCGGGACAGGGTCAGACACCGGGGAGCTGTTTTTT

d_call: NA
j_call: TRBJ1-1
clone_size: NA
v_call: TRBV18
cdr3_aa: CASSPDRTGLNTEAFF
cdr3_nt: TGTGCCAGCTCACCGGACCGAACAGGTTTGAACACTGAAGCTTTCTTT

d_call: TRBD1
j_call: TRBJ1-2
clone_size: NA
v_call: TRBV19
cdr3_aa: CASSERDRSGYTF
cdr3_nt: TGTGCCAGTAGTGAGCGGGACAGGTCTGGCTACACCTTC

d_call: TRBD1
j_call: TRBJ2-3
clone_size: NA
v_call: TRBV5-1
cdr3_aa: CASSLQGAGTDTQYF
cdr3_nt: TGCGCCAGCAGCTTACAGGGGGCTGGCACAGATACGCAGTATTTT

d_call: TRBD2
j_call: TRBJ2-7
clone_size: NA
v_call: TRBV2
cdr3_aa: CASSPTSGRPNEQYF
cdr3_nt: TGTGCCAGCAGCCCGACTAGCGGGAGGCCCAACGAGCAGTACTTC

d_call: NA
j_call: TRBJ2-2
clone_size: NA
v_call: TRBV5-1
cdr3_aa: CASSLGGNTGELFF
cdr3_nt: TGCGCCAGCAGCTTGGGAGGGAACACCGGGGAGCTGTTTTTT

d_call: NA
j_call: TRBJ1-1
clone_size: NA
v_call: TRBV28
cdr3_aa: CASSFPRRGSSDTEAFF
cdr3_nt: TGTGCCAGCAGTTTTCCCCGTCGGGGGTCCTCGGACACTGAAGCTTTCTTT

d_call: TRBD1
j_call: TRBJ1-1
clone_size: NA
v_call: TRBV5-1
cdr3_aa: CASSSRTGMGTEAFF
cdr3_nt: TGCGCCAGCAGCTCCCGGACAGGGATGGGCACTGAAGCTTTCTTT

d_call: NA
j_call: TRBJ2-1
clone_size: NA
v_call: TRBV29-1
cdr3_aa: CSVEGGREQFF
cdr3_nt: TGCAGCGTTGAAGGCGGAAGGGAGCAGTTCTTC

d_call: TRBD2
j_call: TRBJ2-1
clone_size: NA
v_call: TRBV28
cdr3_aa: CASILSGGRALNEQFF
cdr3_nt: TGTGCCAGCATTCTCTCGGGCGGGAGGGCCCTGAATGAGCAGTTCTTC

d_call: TRBD1
j_call: TRBJ2-1
clone_size: NA
v_call: TRBV5-1
cdr3_aa: CASSWGTGGNEQFF
cdr3_nt: TGCGCCAGCAGCTGGGGGACAGGGGGGAATGAGCAGTTCTTC

d_call: NA
j_call: TRBJ1-4
clone_size: NA
v_call: TRBV28
cdr3_aa: CASSSQGTSNEKLFF
cdr3_nt: TGTGCCAGCAGTTCTCAGGGAACTTCTAATGAAAAACTGTTTTTT

d_call: TRBD1
j_call: TRBJ2-5
clone_size: NA
v_call: TRBV6-1
cdr3_aa: CASSQGAWETQYF
cdr3_nt: TGTGCCAGCAGCCAGGGGGCATGGGAGACCCAGTACTTC

d_call: NA
j_call: TRBJ2-7
clone_size: once
v_call: TRBV2
cdr3_aa: CASSEWGPLITQYF
cdr3_nt: TGTGCCAGCAGTGAGTGGGGGCCCCTGATAACCCAGTACTTC

d_call: NA
j_call: TRBJ2-5
clone_size: NA
v_call: TRBV7-9
cdr3_aa: CASSGQGETQYF
cdr3_nt: TGTGCCAGCAGCGGACAAGGGGAGACCCAGTACTTC

d_call: TRBD2
j_call: TRBJ2-5
clone_size: once
v_call: TRBV5-1
cdr3_aa: CASSFSGRGETQYF
cdr3_nt: TGCGCCAGCAGCTTTAGCGGGAGAGGGGAGACCCAGTACTTC

d_call: NA
j_call: TRBJ2-1
clone_size: few
v_call: TRBV5-6
cdr3_aa: CASSFYSAGNEQFF
cdr3_nt: TGTGCCAGCAGCTTTTACTCCGCGGGGAATGAGCAGTTCTTC

d_call: TRBD1
j_call: TRBJ2-1
clone_size: NA
v_call: TRBV5-1
cdr3_aa: CASSPGPGGEQFF
cdr3_nt: TGCGCCAGCAGTCCAGGACCAGGGGGTGAGCAGTTCTTC

d_call: TRBD2
j_call: TRBJ2-2
clone_size: NA
v_call: TRBV28
cdr3_aa: CASGPGLAGAGELFF
cdr3_nt: TGTGCCAGCGGCCCGGGACTAGCGGGAGCCGGGGAGCTGTTTTTT

d_call: NA
j_call: TRBJ1-2
clone_size: many
v_call: TRBV28
cdr3_aa: CASSSGPANYGYTF
cdr3_nt: TGTGCCAGCAGCAGCGGACCAGCTAACTATGGCTACACCTTC

d_call: NA
j_call: TRBJ1-1
clone_size: NA
v_call: TRBV21-1
cdr3_aa: CASTAHRTKMNTEAFF
cdr3_nt: TGTGCCAGCACCGCTCACCGAACAAAGATGAACACTGAAGCTTTCTTT